The clone carrying this T cell receptor (beta chain) was seen a handful of times. With 60 Vbeta and 13 Jbeta primers, the PCR was carried out. TCRdb keeps only in-frame clones here, not all; method: immunoSEQ multiplex PCR. The sample holds fewer than 250,000 clones, approximately 68% seen once. This sample is part of a study of cytomegalovirus exposure and HLA in healthy donors. Trimming took 6 bases from V and 7 from J, leaving 12 bases between them. Germline CDR1 and CDR2: SQVTM and ANQGSEA. The CDR3 loop spans 11 amino acids. The sequencing sample was made of PBMCs. The chain joins TRBV29-1 to TRBJ1-1; D gene uncertain. The sequence was collected from a woman aged 25 to 39 in good health and CMV-seronegative. CDR3 amino acids: CSVVPVSEAFF. The CDR3 coding sequence is TGCAGCGTCGTACCCGTGAGTGAAGCTTTCTTT.